The present TCR beta chain was sequenced within a study of cytomegalovirus exposure and HLA in healthy donors. V was clipped by 8 bases and J by 4 bases, with 18 bases between them. CDR1 and CDR2 (germline): MGHDK, SYGVNS. This CDR3 is built from 15 residues. On this clone itself: Its antigen is still unknown.

Overall study results and limits: HLA-A and HLA-B allele assignments for most subjects were reportedly predicted accurately using TCR beta sequences. Sequencing likely generated an artifact that appeared as a cluster of highly shared sequence variants. Analysis was carried out at a later point, and it linked a missense DCLRE1C variant to TCR beta V- and J-gene trimming. In vitro confirmation showed a few CMV-associated chains to be CMV antigen specific.

The PCR had 60 Vbeta and 13 Jbeta primers. The table came from immunoSEQ multiplex PCR; TCRdb's copy has only in-frame clones and leaves some out. The sample has 90,000 to 130,000 clones, approximately 79% seen once. The receptor's source is a man younger than 45 in good health and CMV-seropositive. The chain joins TRBV25-1 to TRBJ1-3, with D possibly matching TRBD1 (5 bases). Input material: PBMCs. The CDR3 sequence is CASGPRGESGNTIYF. As DNA, the CDR3 is TGTGCCAGCGGCCCCCGGGGGGAGTCAGGAAACACCATATATTTT.